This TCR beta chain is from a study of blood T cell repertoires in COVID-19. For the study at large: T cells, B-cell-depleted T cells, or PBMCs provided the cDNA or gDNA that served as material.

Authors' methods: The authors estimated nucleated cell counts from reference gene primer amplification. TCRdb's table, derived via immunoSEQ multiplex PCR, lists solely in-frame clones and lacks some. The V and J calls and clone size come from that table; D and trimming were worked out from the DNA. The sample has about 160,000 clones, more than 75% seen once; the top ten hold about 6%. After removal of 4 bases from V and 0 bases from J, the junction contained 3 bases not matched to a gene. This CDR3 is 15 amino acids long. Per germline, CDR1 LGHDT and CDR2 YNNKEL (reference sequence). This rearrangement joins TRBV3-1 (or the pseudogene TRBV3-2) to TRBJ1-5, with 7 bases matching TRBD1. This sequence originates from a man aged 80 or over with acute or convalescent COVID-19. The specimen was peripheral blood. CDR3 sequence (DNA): TGTGCCAGCAGCCTGGGACAGAATAGCAATCAGCCCCAGCATTTT. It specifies CASSLGQNSNQPQHF.